What follows are 22 T cell receptor beta chains derived from one specimen sequenced in a study of blood T cell repertoires in COVID-19 (dated by TCRdb to 2018 to 2021). Libraries were built with the immunoSEQ multiplex PCR assay. The table comes from immuneACCESS by way of TCRdb, which keeps in-frame sequences with V and J called. Part of the clones is missing from these tables; in studies checked, under half for an unresolved V gene and the rest for unknown reasons. The sample table lists fewer than 300,000 clones, roughly 90% of them with a count of one. The ten largest clones add up to 2.2% of the sample. The source material was peripheral blood. These receptors were obtained from a woman in her 30s with COVID-19, enrolled during active disease.

This clone was found a few times. This chain uses TRBV10-2 with TRBJ2-1, with unresolved D. This CDR3 comprises 14 residues. Germline-derived CDR1 and CDR2 are WSHSY and SAAADI. With 7 bases removed from V and 0 bases from J, the gap between germline ends came to 10 bases. In nucleotides, the CDR3 is TGCGCCAGCACTAACCCTAGCTCCTACAATGAGCAGTTCTTC. Its protein product is CASTNPSSYNEQFF.

V is TRBV27 and J is TRBJ1-2; D unclear. The germline V gene has CDR1 MNHEY and CDR2 SMNVEV (reference sequence). The CDR3 runs 15 residues. V was pared by 2 bases and J by 3 bases, with 13 bases between. The CDR3 DNA sequence: TGTGCCAGCAGTTTAACGGTCCGGGGAGACTATGGCTACACCTTC. It specifies CASSLTVRGDYGYTF.

V and J are TRBV7-9 and TRBJ2-2; 8 positions agree with TRBD2. With V trimmed by 5 bases and J by 1 base, 9 bases remained unmatched. This CDR3 region has 17 residues. Germline V lookup: CDR1 SEHNR, CDR2 FQNEAQ (reference sequence). The CDR3: CASSHRSSGKNTGELFF. The CDR3 region has the DNA TGTGCCAGCAGCCACAGAAGTAGCGGGAAGAACACCGGGGAGCTGTTTTTT.

The rearrangement uses TRBV23-1 and TRBJ1-1; D unclear. TRBV23-1 is labeled an ORF, and its function is uncertain. V was cut by 2 bases and J by 1 base, with 14 bases left in between. The CDR3 contains 16 residues. CDR3 residues: CASSQVRGNWNTEAFF. The CDR3 DNA sequence: TGCGCCAGCAGTCAAGTTCGAGGCAACTGGAACACTGAAGCTTTCTTT.

This chain joins TRBV27 and TRBJ1-5; 7 nucleotides align to TRBD1. From germline, CDR1 is MNHEY and CDR2 SMNVEV (reference sequence). The CDR3 is made up of 12 amino acids. J lost 11 bases, V lost 6 bases, and 7 bases had no gene match. The CDR3 DNA is TGTGCCAGCAGCAACCTCCAGGGGGCCCAGCATTTT. Protein sequence: CASSNLQGAQHF.

The V call is TRBV10-3, the J call TRBJ1-2; 9 bases match TRBD1. CDR3 length equals 15 residues. Trimming removed 5 bases from V and 4 bases from J; junction bases left unmatched: 8. From germline, CDR1 is ENHRY and CDR2 SYGVKD. The CDR3 DNA follows: TGTGCCATCAGTAAGGACAGGGGTGAAGGCTATGGCTACACCTTC. Protein sequence: CAISKDRGEGYGYTF.

The V call is TRBV5-3, the J call TRBJ1-2, with a tentative D call TRBD1 (5 bases). TRBV5-3 is reported as an ORF; its role is uncertain. V lost 0 bases and J lost 1, with 13 bases in between. The CDR3 has 16 amino acids. Here the CDR3 DNA reads TGTGCCAGAAGCTTGGCCTTCAAGACAGATAACTATGGCTACACCTTC. Protein: CARSLAFKTDNYGYTF.

This clone appeared a single time. This rearrangement joins TRBV5-6 to TRBJ2-1; TRBD2 is a possible D gene (7 bases). Trimming removed 4 bases from V and 1 base from J, with 15 bases in between. The CDR3 loop spans 16 amino acids. Germline CDR1 reads SGHDT; CDR2 reads YYEEEE. The CDR3 protein is CASSPTGGGSYNEQFF. The CDR3, as DNA: TGTGCCAGCAGCCCAACGGGGGGCGGGTCCTACAATGAGCAGTTCTTC.

CDR3 amino acids: CASRSTGGTGYTF. CDR3 nucleotides: TGTGCCAGCAGGTCCACAGGGGGCACTGGCTACACCTTC. V gene TRBV12-3 or TRBV12-4 combines with J gene TRBJ1-2, with 9 bases aligning to TRBD1. J was trimmed by 7 bases and V by 6 bases; bases with no gene match: 6. The CDR3 loop spans 13 amino acids.

V gene TRBV15 combines with J gene TRBJ1-1; no definite D call. The CDR3 runs 18 residues. The V end was cut by 1 base, the J end by 1 base, with 19 bases between. CDR1 and CDR2 (germline): LNHNV, YYDKDF (reference sequence). This chain's CDR3 is CATSRGVGLNPTNTEAFF. CDR3 in DNA: TGTGCCACCAGCAGAGGCGTCGGACTAAACCCCACGAACACTGAAGCTTTCTTT.

The gene calls are TRBV14 and TRBJ2-7; TRBD2 matches at 8 bases. CDR1 and CDR2 (germline): SGHDN, FVKESK. This CDR3 contains 16 residues. J was trimmed by 5 bases and V by 3 bases; bases with no gene match: 12. The CDR3 spells CASSQLALAGKNEQYF. The CDR3 coding sequence is TGTGCCAGCAGCCAGCTGGCTCTAGCGGGTAAAAACGAGCAGTACTTC. The complete variable domain, with remaining parts taken from reference TRBV14 and TRBJ2-7, reads EAGVTQFPSHSVIEKGQTVTLRCDPISGHDNLYWYRRVMGKEIKFLLHFVKESKQDESGMPNNRFLAERTGGTYSTLKVQPAELEDSGVYFCASSQLALAGKNEQYFGPGTRLTVT.

The genes are TRBV27 and TRBJ1-5; D gene uncertain. Germline-derived CDR1 and CDR2 are MNHEY and SMNVEV (reference sequence). CDR3 length equals 15 residues. Trimming took 1 base from V and 0 from J, leaving 7 bases between them. CDR3 amino acids: CASSLLVYSNQPQHF. CDR3 bases: TGTGCCAGCAGTTTATTGGTCTATAGCAATCAGCCCCAGCATTTT.

This clone was picked up one time. The CDR3 DNA reads TGTGCCAGCAGTCAGGGACAGGGTAATGGCTACACCTTC. Its protein is CASSQGQGNGYTF. The rearrangement links TRBV6-5 to TRBJ1-2; 9 bases match TRBD1. The CDR3 length is 13 residues. The V gene end was trimmed by 5 bases and the J gene end by 6 bases; junction bases not matched to a gene: 4. Germline CDR1 and CDR2: MNHEY and SVGAGI.

The chain employs TRBV6-4 and TRBJ2-1, with 8 bases fitting TRBD2. This CDR3 has 16 residues. Germline CDR1 MRHNA, CDR2 SNTAGT. Germline trimming cut 2 bases from V and 6 bases from J; bases unmatched to any gene: 9. CDR3 bases: TGTGCCAGCAGTGACGATGGGGGGGGGACTAGCAATGAGCAGTTCTTC. The encoded protein is CASSDDGGGTSNEQFF.

Only one count was recorded for this clone. V gene TRBV6-4 combines with J gene TRBJ2-1; TRBD2 aligns across 7 bases. The CDR3 loop spans 15 amino acids. Germline CDR1 reads MRHNA; CDR2 reads SNTAGT. V shed 3 bases and J 5 bases; nucleotides not matched to a gene: 7. The CDR3 DNA reads TGTGCCAGCAGTGAGGGGCTAGCGGAAAACAATGAGCAGTTCTTC. It codes for CASSEGLAENNEQFF.

V and J are TRBV6-1 and TRBJ1-5; tentatively, D is TRBD1 (6 bases). The CDR3 is 17 residues long. Trimming stripped 0 bases from V and 6 bases from J, with 18 bases between. Germline-derived CDR1 and CDR2 are MNHNS and SASEGT. CDR3: CASSEALLAGAGQPQHF. DNA of the CDR3: TGTGCCAGCAGTGAAGCACTCTTGGCAGGGGCGGGTCAGCCCCAGCATTTT.

The chain has TRBV19 and TRBJ1-1; D not resolved. The germline V and J ends were trimmed by 1 base and 10 bases, with 13 bases remaining between them. The CDR3 runs to 13 residues. CDR1 and CDR2 from the germline V gene are LNHDA and SQIVND (reference sequence). The CDR3 coding sequence is TGTGCCAGTAGTATAGGCAGACTGGATAGAGCTTTCTTT. Translation gives CASSIGRLDRAFF.

V gene TRBV7-3 combines with J gene TRBJ2-3, with TRBD2 matching over 11 bases. Germline V gene sequence: CDR1 SGHTA, CDR2 FQGTGA. CDR3 length equals 15 residues. The ends lost 5 bases at V and 3 bases at J; junction bases unmatched: 4. CDR3 nucleotide sequence: TGTGCCAGCAGCACGGGACTAGCGGTTACAGATACGCAGTATTTT. Translated, it gives CASSTGLAVTDTQYF. The full variable domain, rest sourced from reference TRBV7-3 and TRBJ2-3, is GAGVSQTPSNKVTEKGKYVELRCDPISGHTALYWYRQSLGQGPEFLIYFQGTGAADDSGLPNDRFFAVRPEGSVSTLKIQRTERGDSAVYLCASSTGLAVTDTQYFGPGTRLTVL.

The chain combines TRBV28 with TRBJ1-2; D is possibly TRBD1 (6 bases). Germline V gene data show CDR1 as MDHEN and CDR2 as SYDVKM. V was cut by 6 bases and J by 1 base, with 18 bases left in between. CDR3 length: 16 amino acids. CDR3 protein: CASRISGTRGNYGYTF. As DNA, the CDR3 is TGTGCCAGCAGGATATCCGGGACCAGGGGTAACTATGGCTACACCTTC.

V and J are TRBV28 and TRBJ1-5; D is unresolved. The CDR3 is 15 amino acids. V lost 9 bases and J lost 7, with 22 bases in between. CDR1 is MDHEN, CDR2 SYDVKM, per germline. The CDR3 loop is CASLEGRLLGQPQHF. Here the CDR3 DNA reads TGTGCCAGTCTCGAGGGTCGTCTACTAGGGCAGCCCCAGCATTTT.

This chain connects TRBV18 to TRBJ2-7, with D possibly matching TRBD1 (5 bases). Trimming cost V 3 bases and J 5 bases, with 8 bases left between them. Germline V gene sequence: CDR1 KGHSH, CDR2 LQKENI. This CDR3 is built from 12 residues. CDR3 coding DNA: TGTGCCAGCTCACCGGGGCTCAACGAGCAGTACTTC. Translation gives CASSPGLNEQYF.

This rearrangement joins TRBV27 to TRBJ1-1, with 11 bases lining up with TRBD1. The CDR3 totals 14 residues. Germline assignment: CDR1 MNHEY and CDR2 SMNVEV (reference sequence). Trimming cost V 7 bases and J 2 bases; bases outside gene matches: 3. CDR3 DNA sequence: TGTGCCAGCACGGACAGGGGGCCAAACACTGAAGCTTTCTTT. Residues: CASTDRGPNTEAFF.